The 30 T cell receptor beta chains below were found in one sample sequenced in a study of regulatory dendritic cells for organ transplantation (dated by TCRdb to about 2017). The library was obtained by the immunoSEQ multiplex PCR assay. Sourced from immuneACCESS, this table was stored by TCRdb with only in-frame sequences that have V and J called. A share of the clones is absent; for the studies checked, an unresolved V gene accounts for under half, and the remainder has no known explanation. The sample table shows around 29,000 clones, and more than 65% are seen once. 0.4% to 0.5% of the sample is held by the ten biggest clonotypes. The sample consisted of naive CD8+ T cells from blood. Reading the label with the study, this specimen's cell subset or site is: CD45RA+ naive T cells. These receptor sequences come from a human donor in good health.

The chain uses TRBV14 and TRBJ1-4, with TRBD1 matching 8 bases. CDR3 length: 14 residues. The V gene end was trimmed by 5 bases and the J gene end by 7 bases; junction bases not matched to a gene: 6. Per the germline V gene, CDR1 is SGHDN and CDR2 is FVKESK. The CDR3 protein is CASSRTGRVEKLFF. The CDR3 DNA is TGTGCCAGCAGCAGGACAGGGCGGGTTGAAAAACTGTTTTTT.

The CDR3 region has the DNA TGTGCCAGCAGCTCTTCAGGGGACCCATACAATGAGCAGTTCTTC. It translates to CASSSSGDPYNEQFF. This chain links TRBV9 with TRBJ2-1; tentative D call: TRBD1 (6 bases). Trimming stripped 4 bases from V and 4 bases from J, with 15 bases between. Germline CDR1 is SGDLS and CDR2 is YYNGEE. This CDR3 is 15 amino acids long. The full variable domain, with the rest looked up from reference TRBV9 and TRBJ2-1, is DSGVTQTPKHLITATGQRVTLRCSPRSGDLSVYWYQQSLDQGLQFLIQYYNGEERAKGNILERFSAQQFPDLHSELNLSSLELGDSALYFCASSSSGDPYNEQFFGPGTRLTVL.

In its sample, this clone was seen a few times. The chain uses TRBV5-1 and TRBJ1-3; D is undetermined. Per the germline V gene, CDR1 is SGHRS and CDR2 is YFSETQ. V dropped 7 bases and J dropped 5 bases, with 19 bases sitting between them. The CDR3 length is 15 residues. CDR3 sequence (DNA): TGCGCCAGCCGGATGGAGGGCAACTGGAGAAACACCATATATTTT. It specifies CASRMEGNWRNTIYF.

The chain carries TRBV27 and TRBJ2-3; possibly TRBD2 for D (5 bases). Trimming shortened V by 5 bases and J by 2 bases, and 14 bases separated the two germline ends. Germline V gene data show CDR1 as MNHEY and CDR2 as SMNVEV (reference sequence). This CDR3 contains 15 residues. CDR3 loop: CASSGRDPSTDTQYF. CDR3 in DNA: TGTGCCAGCAGTGGCCGGGATCCTTCCACAGATACGCAGTATTTT.

CDR3 sequence (DNA): TGTGCCAGCAGCCCCCGTGGGGTAGCGGTCTCCTACGAGCAGTACTTC. It is translated as CASSPRGVAVSYEQYF. The V and J genes are TRBV5-4 and TRBJ2-7, with D perhaps TRBD2 (6 bases). This CDR3 has 16 amino acids. Per the germline V gene, CDR1 is SGHNT and CDR2 is YYREEE (reference sequence). Trimming pared 4 bases from V and 0 bases from J, leaving 17 bases between. The full variable domain, rest sourced from reference TRBV5-4 and TRBJ2-7, is ETGVTQSPTHLIKTRGQQVTLRCSSQSGHNTVSWYQQALGQGPQFIFQYYREEENGRGNFPPRFSGLQFPNYSSELNVNALELDDSALYLCASSPRGVAVSYEQYFGPGTRLTVT.

The genes are TRBV5-5 and TRBJ1-1, with 7 bases that match TRBD1. The CDR3 is 13 residues long. Germline CDR1 and CDR2: SGHKS and YYEKEE (reference sequence). Trimming took 5 bases from V and 5 from J; bases not matched to a gene: 6. For the CDR3, the DNA is TGTGCCAGCAGTACAGGGGTCGGAACTGAAGCTTTCTTT. It codes for CASSTGVGTEAFF.

CDR3 DNA: TGTGCCAGCAGTTTCTTCAGCGGGGGGGATGAGACCCAGTACTTC. Amino acids: CASSFFSGGDETQYF. This chain links TRBV28 with TRBJ2-5; 10 nucleotides agree with TRBD2. This CDR3 has 15 amino acids. Germline trimming cut 3 bases from V and 5 bases from J; bases unmatched to any gene: 6. CDR1 is MDHEN and CDR2 is SYDVKM in the germline V gene.

The chain is built from TRBV6-5 and TRBJ1-4, with D possibly TRBD1 on 6 matching bases. Germline CDR1 and CDR2: MNHEY and SVGAGI. The V end lost 5 bases, the J end lost 16 bases, and 8 bases lay between the germline ends. The CDR3 length is 9 residues. CDR3 in DNA: TGTGCCAGCAGTCTACAGGGGTTTTTT. This sequence encodes CASSLQGFF.

This clone was found a few times. The chain couples TRBV7-9 to TRBJ1-1; 8 bases line up with TRBD1. V trimming: 5 bases; J trimming: 1 base; junction bases outside the gene matches: 6. The CDR3 is 15 residues long. CDR1 is SEHNR, CDR2 FQNEAQ, per germline (reference sequence). The CDR3 loop reads CASSPRTGRNTEAFF. The CDR3 DNA is TGTGCCAGCAGCCCACGGACAGGGAGGAACACTGAAGCTTTCTTT. Full variable domain (rest looked up from reference TRBV7-9 and TRBJ1-1): DTGVSQNPRHKITKRGQNVTFRCDPISEHNRLYWYRQTLGQGPEFLTYFQNEAQLEKSRLLSDRFSAERPKGSFSTLEIQRTEQGDSAMYLCASSPRTGRNTEAFFGQGTRLTVV.

The chain has TRBV7-9 and TRBJ2-5; TRBD1 matches 7 bases. The CDR3 contains 14 residues. V was clipped by 5 bases and J by 3 bases; unmatched bases: 6. Germline V gene data show CDR1 as SEHNR and CDR2 as FQNEAQ (reference sequence). CDR3 DNA sequence: TGTGCCAGCAGCCCCGGGACAGCCAAAGAGACCCAGTACTTC. Protein: CASSPGTAKETQYF.

Only a few counts were recorded for this clone. The chain joins TRBV6-6 to TRBJ1-2; 8 nucleotides align to TRBD1. The CDR3 extends over 15 amino acids. The ends lost 3 bases at V and 6 bases at J; junction bases unmatched: 9. The germline CDR1 and CDR2 sequences are MNHNY and SVGAGI (reference sequence). The CDR3 protein is CASSYLDREEDGYTF. The DNA of the CDR3 is TGTGCCAGCAGTTATCTGGACAGGGAGGAGGATGGCTACACCTTC.

The chain uses TRBV19 and TRBJ1-2; a weak D match, TRBD1 (5 bases). Germline CDR1 LNHDA, CDR2 SQIVND (reference sequence). The germline V and J ends were trimmed by 3 bases and 2 bases, with 16 bases remaining between them. The CDR3 extends over 16 amino acids. CDR3 protein: CASSILGHTANYGYTF. DNA of the CDR3: TGTGCCAGTAGTATTTTAGGACACACGGCAAACTATGGCTACACCTTC.

The V call is TRBV11-3, the J call TRBJ1-3; possible D gene TRBD1, 6 bases. V shed 5 bases and J shed 0 bases, with 14 bases lying between them. The CDR3 has 16 amino acids. Germline loops: CDR1 SGHNT, CDR2 YENEEA. CDR3 region: CASSLGTPFSGNTIYF. The CDR3 DNA sequence: TGTGCCAGCAGCCTAGGGACACCTTTCTCTGGAAACACCATATATTTT.

The chain links TRBV4-2 to TRBJ2-7, with a tentative D call TRBD1 (6 bases). The CDR3 spans 16 residues. The germline V gene has CDR1 LGHNA and CDR2 YNFKEQ. Trimming removed 0 bases from V and 2 bases from J, with 14 bases in between. The CDR3 reads CASSQDRRNRAYEQYF. The CDR3 coding sequence is TGTGCCAGCAGCCAAGATCGAAGAAACAGGGCCTACGAGCAGTACTTC.

The chain is built from TRBV7-6 and TRBJ2-1; TRBD2 matches 10 bases. The V gene end was trimmed by 0 bases and the J gene end by 3 bases; junction bases not matched to a gene: 5. The V gene's germline CDR1 is SGHVS and CDR2 FNYEAQ. The CDR3 extends over 17 amino acids. CDR3 nucleotide sequence: TGTGCCAGCAGCTTAGCTTTGCAGCGGGGGGGCTACAATGAGCAGTTCTTC. Translated, it gives CASSLALQRGGYNEQFF.

The genes are TRBV7-6 and TRBJ1-2; D might be TRBD1 (6 bases). With 0 bases removed from V and 4 bases from J, the gap between germline ends came to 9 bases. This CDR3 spans 14 amino acids. The germline gives CDR1 SGHVS, CDR2 FNYEAQ. In nucleotides, the CDR3 is TGTGCCAGCAGCTTAGCGACAGGAACCTATGGCTACACCTTC. This encodes CASSLATGTYGYTF.

The gene calls are TRBV27 and TRBJ2-3; possibly TRBD1 for D (6 bases). The germline V gene has CDR1 MNHEY and CDR2 SMNVEV (reference sequence). CDR3 length: 15 residues. Trimming pared 4 bases from V and 3 bases from J, leaving 14 bases between. The CDR3 loop is CASSSFLGATDTQYF. For the CDR3, the DNA is TGTGCCAGCAGTTCCTTTTTGGGGGCTACAGATACGCAGTATTTT.

The CDR3 region has the DNA TGTGCCAGCAGCTTGACTCGCACAGATACGCAGTATTTT. This sequence encodes CASSLTRTDTQYF. The gene calls are TRBV5-6 and TRBJ2-3; no clear D gene. The CDR3 totals 13 residues. Germline CDR1 is SGHDT and CDR2 is YYEEEE. Trimming shortened V by 1 base and J by 1 base, and 4 bases separated the two germline ends.

V usage is TRBV27 and J usage is TRBJ2-3; no definite D call. Trimming pared 8 bases from V and 2 bases from J, leaving 17 bases between. The CDR3 spans 15 residues. Germline lookup yields CDR1 MNHEY and CDR2 SMNVEV (reference sequence). The CDR3 protein is CASAVLYSYTDTQYF. DNA of the CDR3: TGTGCCAGCGCAGTTTTATACAGCTACACAGATACGCAGTATTTT.

This sequence joins TRBV29-1 and TRBJ1-3, with 8 bases fitting TRBD1. V trimming: 6 bases; J trimming: 4 bases; junction bases outside the gene matches: 2. The CDR3 consists of 12 residues. The germline V gene has CDR1 SQVTM and CDR2 ANQGSEA. Here the CDR3 DNA reads TGCAGCGTGAGGACAGGGGGAAACACCATATATTTT. Amino acids: CSVRTGGNTIYF.

CDR3 sequence (DNA): TGTGCCAGCAGCTATCAAAACAGGGGGAGTGAGCAGTTCTTC. Its protein is CASSYQNRGSEQFF. The J gene is TRBJ2-1, the V gene TRBV11-2, with 8 bases fitting TRBD1. The J segment lost 9 bases and the V segment lost 4 bases, leaving 8 bases of the junction unmatched. The CDR3 is made up of 14 amino acids. Germline lookup yields CDR1 SGHAT and CDR2 FQNNGV.

This rearrangement joins TRBV28 to TRBJ2-3; D ambiguous. The CDR3 loop spans 13 amino acids. From germline, CDR1 is MDHEN and CDR2 SYDVKM. Trimming stripped 6 bases from V and 6 bases from J, with 13 bases between. The CDR3 DNA sequence: TGTGCCAGCAGGACTCCCCGTGGGGATACGCAGTATTTT. Translation gives CASRTPRGDTQYF.

This sequence joins TRBV9 and TRBJ2-5; 8 bases align to TRBD2. The CDR3 covers 15 residues. V lost 3 bases, J lost 0 bases, and 4 bases stayed unmatched. CDR1 is SGDLS, CDR2 YYNGEE, per germline. The CDR3 is CASSGSGVYQETQYF. In nucleotides, the CDR3 is TGTGCCAGCAGCGGTAGCGGGGTGTACCAAGAGACCCAGTACTTC.

This clone was seen more than once but under ten times. The J gene is TRBJ2-7, the V gene TRBV2, with TRBD2 as a possible D gene (6 bases). The V gene's germline CDR1 is SNHLY and CDR2 FYNNEI. The CDR3 is made up of 15 amino acids. With 2 bases removed from V and 2 bases from J, the gap between germline ends came to 13 bases. In nucleotides, the CDR3 is TGTGCCAGCAGTGAACGGCGGGGTGGGACCTACGAGCAGTACTTC. This codes for CASSERRGGTYEQYF.

This chain uses TRBV9 with TRBJ1-1; 8 positions match TRBD1. Per germline, CDR1 SGDLS and CDR2 YYNGEE. The junction had 11 bases not matched to a gene; V was cut back by 4 bases and J by 0 bases. The CDR3 contains 17 residues. The CDR3 DNA is TGTGCCAGCAGCCCTCCCGGGACAGGTAACATGAACACTGAAGCTTTCTTT. Its protein product is CASSPPGTGNMNTEAFF.

The chain has TRBV7-9 and TRBJ1-5; D not certain. Between the trimmed V and J ends, which lost 2 bases and 5 bases, there was a span of 7 bases. The CDR3 totals 13 residues. Germline V lookup: CDR1 SEHNR, CDR2 FQNEAQ (reference sequence). In DNA form, the CDR3 reads TGTGCCAGCAGCTTAAATGACTATCAGCCCCAGCATTTT. This gives the protein CASSLNDYQPQHF. Based on the CDR3 plus reference TRBV7-9 and TRBJ1-5, the full variable domain is DTGVSQNPRHKITKRGQNVTFRCDPISEHNRLYWYRQTLGQGPEFLTYFQNEAQLEKSRLLSDRFSAERPKGSFSTLEIQRTEQGDSAMYLCASSLNDYQPQHFGDGTRLSIL.

The genes are TRBV5-1 and TRBJ2-3; possible D gene TRBD1, 6 bases. Between the trimmed V and J ends, which lost 4 bases and 1 base, there was a span of 13 bases. The CDR3 is 15 residues long. From germline, CDR1 is SGHRS and CDR2 YFSETQ. CDR3 coding DNA: TGCGCCAGCAGCGCACAGGGATACCGCACAGATACGCAGTATTTT. This gives the protein CASSAQGYRTDTQYF. The full variable domain, its missing parts supplied by reference TRBV5-1 and TRBJ2-3, is KAGVTQTPRYLIKTRGQQVTLSCSPISGHRSVSWYQQTPGQGLQFLFEYFSETQRNKGNFPGRFSGRQFSNSRSEMNVSTLELGDSALYLCASSAQGYRTDTQYFGPGTRLTVL.

CDR3 protein: CASSLSAADAYGYTF. In DNA form, the CDR3 reads TGCGCCAGCAGCTTGTCGGCAGCGGATGCCTATGGCTACACCTTC. V is TRBV5-1 and J is TRBJ1-2; no reliable D call. V lost 1 base, J lost 4 bases, and 14 bases lay in between. Germline V gene lookup returns CDR1 SGHRS and CDR2 YFSETQ. The CDR3 extends over 15 amino acids.

The chain joins TRBV7-6 to TRBJ2-3; TRBD2 matches at 10 bases. The CDR3 runs 15 residues. CDR1 is SGHVS, CDR2 FNYEAQ, per germline. V lost 2 bases and J lost 1; bases outside the gene matches: 0. CDR3 DNA: TGTGCCAGCAGCTTAACTAGCGGGGGCACAGATACGCAGTATTTT. Translation: CASSLTSGGTDTQYF.

This rearrangement joins TRBV4-1 to TRBJ1-6; D perhaps matches TRBD1 (6 bases). V was cut by 4 bases and J by 7 bases, with 20 bases left in between. The CDR3 length is 17 residues. In germline, CDR1 is MGHRA, CDR2 YSYEKL. CDR3 protein: CASSRVRGGPTNSPLHF. CDR3 in DNA: TGCGCCAGCAGCCGCGTCCGGGGGGGGCCTACCAATTCACCCCTCCACTTT.